This T cell receptor (beta chain) was recovered during a study of OX40 agonist ivuxolimab in advanced cancers. The method was immunoSEQ multiplex PCR; TCRdb's version includes in-frame clones alone and lacks a portion of them. This sample has some 86,000 clones, with under 85% found just once. The CDR3 runs to 13 residues. Between the trimmed V and J ends, which lost 1 base and 1 base, there was a span of 4 bases. The germline CDR1 and CDR2 sequences are SGHNT and YENEEA. Study results and limitations: In a subset of nonresponders, normalized T-cell clonal expansion was also low. CD4+ and CD8+ T cells in blood underwent clonal expansion by week 6 at 0.1 to 3.0 mg/kg.

Autoimmune disease history or systemic immunosuppression disqualified patients. Blood draws occurred at baseline, cycle 4 day 1, and cycle 7 day 1. Of note for this clone: Antigen unknown.

This receptor was identified in an adult with an advanced solid tumor such as melanoma, head and neck, liver or kidney cancer. This rearrangement joins TRBV11-3 to TRBJ1-1; D is unresolved. The material was CD4+ or CD8+ T cells sorted from blood, obtained in a trial of the OX40 agonist ivuxolimab. The CDR3 is CASSLGTNTEAFF. In DNA, the CDR3 is TGTGCCAGCAGCTTAGGGACGAACACTGAAGCTTTCTTT.